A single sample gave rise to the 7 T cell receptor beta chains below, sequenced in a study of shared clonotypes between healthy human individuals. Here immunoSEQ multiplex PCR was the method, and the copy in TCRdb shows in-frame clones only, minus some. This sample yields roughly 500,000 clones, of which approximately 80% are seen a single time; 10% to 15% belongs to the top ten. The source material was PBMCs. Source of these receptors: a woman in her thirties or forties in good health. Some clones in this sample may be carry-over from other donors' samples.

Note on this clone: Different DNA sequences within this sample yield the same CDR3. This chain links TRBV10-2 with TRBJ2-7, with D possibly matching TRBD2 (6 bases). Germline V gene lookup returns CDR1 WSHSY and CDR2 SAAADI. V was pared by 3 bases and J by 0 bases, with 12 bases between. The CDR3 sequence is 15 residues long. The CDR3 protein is CASSDPAGSSYEQYF. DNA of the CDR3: TGCGCCAGCAGTGACCCGGCGGGGAGCTCCTACGAGCAGTACTTC.

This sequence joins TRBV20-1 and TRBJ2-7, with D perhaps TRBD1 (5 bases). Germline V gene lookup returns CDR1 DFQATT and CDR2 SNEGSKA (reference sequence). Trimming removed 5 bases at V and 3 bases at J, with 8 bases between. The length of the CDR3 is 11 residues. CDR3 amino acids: CSAVDIYEQYF. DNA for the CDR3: TGCAGTGCTGTGGACATCTACGAGCAGTACTTC.

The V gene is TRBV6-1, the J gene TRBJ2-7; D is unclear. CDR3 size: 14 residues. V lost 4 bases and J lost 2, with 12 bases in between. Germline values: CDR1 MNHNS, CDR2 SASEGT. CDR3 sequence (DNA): TGTGCCAGCAGTGGTTTCCCTACCGCCTACGAGCAGTACTTC. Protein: CASSGFPTAYEQYF.

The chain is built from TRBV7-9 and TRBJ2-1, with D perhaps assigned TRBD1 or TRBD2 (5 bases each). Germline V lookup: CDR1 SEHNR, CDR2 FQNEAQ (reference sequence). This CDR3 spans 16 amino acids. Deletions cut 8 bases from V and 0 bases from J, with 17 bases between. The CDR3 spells CASGTGTKGSYNEQFF. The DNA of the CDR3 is TGTGCCAGCGGCACCGGGACGAAAGGCTCCTACAATGAGCAGTTCTTC.

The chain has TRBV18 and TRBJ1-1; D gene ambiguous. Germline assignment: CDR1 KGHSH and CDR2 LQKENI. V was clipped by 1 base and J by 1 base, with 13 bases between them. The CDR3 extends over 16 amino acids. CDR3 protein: CASSPRSSVSNTEAFF. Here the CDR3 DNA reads TGTGCCAGCTCACCACGATCGTCGGTCTCGAACACTGAAGCTTTCTTT.

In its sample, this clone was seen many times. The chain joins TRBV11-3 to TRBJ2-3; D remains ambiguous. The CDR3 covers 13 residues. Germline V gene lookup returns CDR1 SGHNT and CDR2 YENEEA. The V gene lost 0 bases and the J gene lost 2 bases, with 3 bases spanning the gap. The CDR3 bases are TGTGCCAGCAGCTTAGAATTCACAGATACGCAGTATTTT. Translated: CASSLEFTDTQYF. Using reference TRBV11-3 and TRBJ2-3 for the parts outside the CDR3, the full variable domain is EAGVVQSPRYKIIEKKQPVAFWCNPISGHNTLYWYLQNLGQGPELLIRYENEEAVDDSQLPKDRFSAERLKGVDSTLKIQPAELGDSAVYLCASSLEFTDTQYFGPGTRLTVL.

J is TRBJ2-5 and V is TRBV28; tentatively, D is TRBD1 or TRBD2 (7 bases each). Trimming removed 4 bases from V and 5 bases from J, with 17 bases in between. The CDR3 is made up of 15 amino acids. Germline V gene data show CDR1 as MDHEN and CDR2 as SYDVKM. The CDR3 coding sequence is TGTGCCAGCAGTTCCCCAGGGGGAGGGGTGGAGACCCAGTACTTC. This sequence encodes CASSSPGGGVETQYF.